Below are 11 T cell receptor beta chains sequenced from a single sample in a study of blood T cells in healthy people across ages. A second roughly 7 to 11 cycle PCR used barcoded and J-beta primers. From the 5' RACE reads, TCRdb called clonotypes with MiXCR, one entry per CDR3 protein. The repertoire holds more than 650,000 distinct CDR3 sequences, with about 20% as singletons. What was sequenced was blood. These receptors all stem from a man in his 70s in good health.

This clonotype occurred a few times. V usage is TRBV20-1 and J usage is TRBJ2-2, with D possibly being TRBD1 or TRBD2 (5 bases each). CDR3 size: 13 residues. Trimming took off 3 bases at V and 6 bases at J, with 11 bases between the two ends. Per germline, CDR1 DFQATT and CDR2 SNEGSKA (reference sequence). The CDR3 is CSARGPRAGELFF. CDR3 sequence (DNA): TGCAGTGCTAGGGGACCCAGGGCCGGGGAGCTGTTTTTT.

In DNA form, the CDR3 reads TGTGCCATCAGGGCAGGGGGACGAGATAATTCACCCCTCCACTTT. It translates to CAIRAGGRDNSPLHF. J is TRBJ1-6 and V is TRBV6-1, with 7 bases aligning to TRBD1. The V gene's germline CDR1 is MNHNS and CDR2 SASEGT. CDR3 length equals 15 residues. Trimming at V came to 10 bases and at J to 5 bases, leaving 11 bases not matched to a gene.

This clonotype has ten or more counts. The CDR3 loop is CSVFTSGQETQYF. The CDR3 region has the DNA TGCAGCGTCTTCACTAGCGGCCAAGAGACCCAGTACTTC. The gene calls are TRBV29-1 and TRBJ2-5, with 8 bases lining up with TRBD2. This CDR3 is 13 amino acids long. Per germline, CDR1 SQVTM and CDR2 ANQGSEA. V was pared by 6 bases and J by 1 base, with 4 bases of the junction left unmatched.

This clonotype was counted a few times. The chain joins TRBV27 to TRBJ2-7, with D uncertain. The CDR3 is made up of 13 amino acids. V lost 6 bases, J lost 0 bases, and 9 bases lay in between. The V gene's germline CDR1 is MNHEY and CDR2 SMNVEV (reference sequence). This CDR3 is CASRDSFSYEQYF. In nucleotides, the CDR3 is TGTGCCAGCAGAGACTCCTTCTCCTACGAGCAGTACTTC.

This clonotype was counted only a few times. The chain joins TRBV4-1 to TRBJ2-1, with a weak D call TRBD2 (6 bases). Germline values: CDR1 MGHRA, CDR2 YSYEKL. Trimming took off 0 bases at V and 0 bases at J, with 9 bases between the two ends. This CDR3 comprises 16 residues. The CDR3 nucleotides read TGCGCCAGCAGCCAAGATTTCGGGAGCTCCTACAATGAGCAGTTCTTC. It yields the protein CASSQDFGSSYNEQFF.

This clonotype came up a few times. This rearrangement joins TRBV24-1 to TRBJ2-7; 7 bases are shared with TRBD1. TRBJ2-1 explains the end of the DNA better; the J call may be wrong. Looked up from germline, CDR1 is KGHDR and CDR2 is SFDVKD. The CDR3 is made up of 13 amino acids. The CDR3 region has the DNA TGTGCCACCAGTGAACACAGGGGAGTTGAGCAGTTCTTC. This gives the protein CATSEHRGVEQFF.

CDR3 amino acids: CASSRAGTSVETQYF. For the CDR3, the DNA is TGCGCCAGCAGCCGGGCCGGGACTAGCGTAGAGACCCAGTACTTC. The chain couples TRBV5-1 to TRBJ2-5; 10 bases agree with TRBD2. Losses at the gene ends were 4 bases for V and 4 bases for J; bases not matched to a gene: 7. This CDR3 region has 15 residues. The germline V gene has CDR1 SGHRS and CDR2 YFSETQ.

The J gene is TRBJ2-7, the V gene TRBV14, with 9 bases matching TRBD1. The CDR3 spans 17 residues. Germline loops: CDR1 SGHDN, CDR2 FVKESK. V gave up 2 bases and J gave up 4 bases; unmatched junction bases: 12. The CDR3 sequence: CASSQPRAGTGYYEQYV. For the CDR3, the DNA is TGTGCCAGCAGCCAACCTCGCGCCGGGACAGGGTATTACGAGCAGTACGTC.

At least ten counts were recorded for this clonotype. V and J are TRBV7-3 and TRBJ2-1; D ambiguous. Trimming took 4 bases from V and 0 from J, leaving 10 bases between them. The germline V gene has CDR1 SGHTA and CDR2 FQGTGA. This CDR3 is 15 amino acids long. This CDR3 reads CASSSRISSYNEQFF. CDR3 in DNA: TGTGCCAGCAGCTCCAGAATTAGCTCCTACAATGAGCAGTTCTTC.

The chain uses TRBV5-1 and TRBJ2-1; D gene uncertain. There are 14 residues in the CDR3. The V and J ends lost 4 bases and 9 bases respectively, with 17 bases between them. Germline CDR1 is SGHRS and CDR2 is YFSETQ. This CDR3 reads CASSTGESVAEQFF. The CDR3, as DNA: TGCGCCAGCAGCACTGGAGAAAGCGTTGCTGAGCAGTTCTTC.

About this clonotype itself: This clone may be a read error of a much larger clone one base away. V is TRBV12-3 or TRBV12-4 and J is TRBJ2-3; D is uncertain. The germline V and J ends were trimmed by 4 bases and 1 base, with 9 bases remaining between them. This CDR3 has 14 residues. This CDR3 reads CASSWFVGTDTQYF. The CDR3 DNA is TGTGCCAGCAGTTGGTTTGTAGGCACAGATACGCAGTATTTT.